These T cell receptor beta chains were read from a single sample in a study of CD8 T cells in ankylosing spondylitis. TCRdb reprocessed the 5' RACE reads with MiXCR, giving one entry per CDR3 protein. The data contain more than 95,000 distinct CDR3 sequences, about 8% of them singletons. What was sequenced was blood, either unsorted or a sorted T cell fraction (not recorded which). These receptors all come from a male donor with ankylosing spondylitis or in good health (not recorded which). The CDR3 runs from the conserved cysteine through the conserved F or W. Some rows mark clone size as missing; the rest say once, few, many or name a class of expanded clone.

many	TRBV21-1	CASQKGLNTEAFF
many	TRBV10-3	CAILPQGMAGELFF
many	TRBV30	CAWSPRLSTEAFF
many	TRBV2	CASILLAEYNEQFF
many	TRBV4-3	CASRSGTGLNSPLHF
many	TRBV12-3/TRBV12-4	CASSWTLQETQYF
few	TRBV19	CASSIIREVWTEAFF
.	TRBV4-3	CASKPSGNTGELFF
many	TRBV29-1	CSVGDRGAYEQYF
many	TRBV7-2	CASSSLELSGELFF
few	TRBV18	CASSHDSGANVLTF
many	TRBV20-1	CSVTGGRSSGNTIYF
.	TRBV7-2	CASSLVGALRLDTQYF
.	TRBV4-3	CASSQDYRGGTTDTQYF
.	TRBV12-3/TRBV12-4	CASSPRGAPNQPQHF